The 23 T cell receptor beta chains in this list originate from one sample, sequenced in a study of T cell responses to AZD1222 COVID-19 vaccine. Some clones are missing from TCRdb's copy, which holds only in-frame ones; the method was immunoSEQ multiplex PCR. The sample holds around 140,000 clones, approximately 91% seen once. The starting material was peripheral blood, obtained 28 days after the second AZD1222 dose. These receptors were collected from an adult who received the AZD1222 COVID-19 vaccine.

The chain joins TRBV29-1 to TRBJ2-1; 8 bases align to TRBD2. CDR3 size: 18 residues. From germline, CDR1 is SQVTM and CDR2 ANQGSEA. V lost 4 bases, J lost 5 bases, and 19 bases stayed unmatched. The CDR3 bases are TGCAGCGTTGTCGGCGGAGCTAGCGGGCTCTCTTTACACAATGAGCAGTTCTTC. Its translation is CSVVGGASGLSLHNEQFF.

The chain joins TRBV5-6 to TRBJ2-7; D is possibly TRBD1 (5 bases). Germline V lookup: CDR1 SGHDT, CDR2 YYEEEE. The CDR3 is 13 residues long. Trimming pared 4 bases from V and 2 bases from J, leaving 10 bases between. The CDR3 reads CASSTRATYEQYF. In DNA, the CDR3 is TGTGCCAGCAGCACCAGGGCCACCTACGAGCAGTACTTC.

The chain links TRBV5-1 to TRBJ2-2, with a possible D match to TRBD1 (5 bases). CDR1 is SGHRS and CDR2 is YFSETQ in the germline V gene. The CDR3 runs 15 residues. Trimming shortened V by 5 bases and J by 0 bases, and 11 bases separated the two germline ends. The CDR3 here is CASSAGWPNTGELFF. Written as DNA, the CDR3 is TGCGCCAGCAGTGCAGGGTGGCCGAACACCGGGGAGCTGTTTTTT.

The rearrangement uses TRBV19 and TRBJ2-1, with 9 bases that match TRBD2. CDR1 LNHDA and CDR2 SQIVND come from the germline V gene (reference sequence). The V and J ends lost 6 bases and 1 base, in that order; junction bases with no gene match: 10. The CDR3 runs 17 residues. Here the CDR3 reads CASRGAGGLLSYNEQFF. CDR3 sequence (DNA): TGTGCCAGTAGAGGGGCGGGAGGGCTTTTGTCCTACAATGAGCAGTTCTTC.

The rearrangement links TRBV29-1 to TRBJ2-7; 7 bases are a match to TRBD1. The V and J ends lost 5 bases and 0 bases, in that order; junction bases with no gene match: 4. Germline V gene lookup returns CDR1 SQVTM and CDR2 ANQGSEA. The CDR3 spans 13 residues. CDR3 coding DNA: TGCAGCGTTCTCCGGGACAGCTCCTACGAGCAGTACTTC. It codes for CSVLRDSSYEQYF.

The genes are TRBV7-8 and TRBJ1-2; D is ambiguous. With 1 base removed from V and 7 bases from J, the gap between germline ends came to 16 bases. CDR3 size: 15 residues. The germline V gene encodes CDR1 SGHVS and CDR2 FQNEAQ. This CDR3 is CASSLVGDVRAGYTF. The CDR3 region has the DNA TGTGCCAGCAGCTTAGTCGGGGATGTTCGGGCTGGCTACACCTTC.

The CDR3 DNA reads TGTGCCACCAGCAGAGGTAATAGAGGTGGCTACACCTTC. Its protein product is CATSRGNRGGYTF. The chain is built from TRBV15 and TRBJ1-2, with D uncertain. The CDR3 is 13 residues long. CDR1 LNHNV and CDR2 YYDKDF come from the germline V gene (reference sequence). With 1 base removed from V and 7 bases from J, the gap between germline ends came to 10 bases.

CDR3 region: CASSVDYRGTKLFF. CDR3 sequence (DNA): TGCGCCAGCAGCGTAGACTACAGGGGGACAAAACTGTTTTTT. This chain joins TRBV5-1 and TRBJ1-4; TRBD1 matches at 8 bases. CDR3 length: 14 amino acids. V dropped 4 bases and J dropped 10; count of bases not matched to a gene: 9. Germline CDR1 SGHRS, CDR2 YFSETQ.

The gene calls are TRBV12-3 or TRBV12-4 and TRBJ1-5; D gene uncertain. V was cut by 1 base and J by 7 bases, with 8 bases left in between. CDR3 size: 13 residues. The CDR3 sequence is CASSLGVGQPQHF. DNA of the CDR3: TGTGCCAGCAGTTTAGGGGTCGGGCAGCCCCAGCATTTT.

The chain combines TRBV2 with TRBJ2-1; the D is unclear. CDR1 is SNHLY and CDR2 is FYNNEI in the germline V gene. V lost 6 bases, J lost 4 bases, and 16 bases lay in between. The CDR3 contains 15 residues. CDR3 residues: CASRTPSAAYNEQFF. DNA of the CDR3: TGTGCCAGCAGGACACCCTCGGCAGCATACAATGAGCAGTTCTTC.

The rearrangement uses TRBV3-1 (or the pseudogene TRBV3-2) and TRBJ1-1, with no clear D. The CDR3 spans 12 residues. Trimming took 3 bases from V and 9 from J, leaving 11 bases between them. CDR1 is LGHDT and CDR2 is YNNKEL in the germline V gene (reference sequence). CDR3 region: CASSQGKTKAFF. The CDR3 DNA reads as TGTGCCAGCAGCCAGGGGAAGACCAAAGCTTTCTTT.

The chain carries TRBV30 and TRBJ2-5, with D tentatively TRBD2 (6 bases). The CDR3 covers 13 residues. Germline V lookup: CDR1 GTSNPN, CDR2 SVGIG (reference sequence). Deletions cut 4 bases from V and 5 bases from J, with 14 bases between. The CDR3 here is CAWTGSSQETQYF. The DNA for the CDR3 is TGTGCCTGGACCGGGAGTTCTCAGGAGACCCAGTACTTC.

This chain joins TRBV6-5 and TRBJ1-3; D is unresolved. The germline gives CDR1 MNHEY, CDR2 SVGAGI. CDR3 length: 15 amino acids. V was trimmed by 0 bases and J by 1 base, leaving 7 bases between them. Here the CDR3 reads CASSYSPGSGNTIYF. The CDR3, as DNA: TGTGCCAGCAGTTACTCACCCGGGTCTGGAAACACCATATATTTT.

This chain connects TRBV28 to TRBJ1-1; D is unresolved. Germline V gene sequence: CDR1 MDHEN, CDR2 SYDVKM. With 8 bases removed from V and 2 bases from J, the gap between germline ends came to 21 bases. CDR3 length equals 16 residues. Written as DNA, the CDR3 is TGTGCCAGCCCCCCTCCCGGGCGCGACCATAACACTGAAGCTTTCTTT. Translation gives CASPPPGRDHNTEAFF. The whole variable domain, remainder taken from reference TRBV28 and TRBJ1-1, is DVKVTQSSRYLVKRTGEKVFLECVQDMDHENMFWYRQDPGLGLRLIYFSYDVKMKEKGDIPEGYSVSREKKERFSLILESASTNQTSMYLCASPPPGRDHNTEAFFGQGTRLTVV.

This chain joins TRBV29-1 and TRBJ2-1; D perhaps matches TRBD2 (5 bases). The germline CDR1 and CDR2 sequences are SQVTM and ANQGSEA. The CDR3 spans 15 residues. V dropped 6 bases and J dropped 6 bases, with 21 bases sitting between them. CDR3: CSVDRELRTSNEQFF. As DNA, the CDR3 is TGCAGCGTCGACCGGGAACTTCGAACCTCCAATGAGCAGTTCTTC.

The chain employs TRBV7-8 and TRBJ2-1, with TRBD2 matching over 12 bases. Germline V gene data show CDR1 as SGHVS and CDR2 as FQNEAQ. The CDR3 spans 15 residues. Trimming at V came to 6 bases and at J to 8 bases, leaving 8 bases not matched to a gene. CDR3 coding DNA: TGTGCCAGCAGTGCCCGGACTAGCGGGAATGATGAGCAGTTCTTC. Its protein product is CASSARTSGNDEQFF.

The chain combines TRBV19 with TRBJ2-3; 12 bases are shared with TRBD1. J gave up 4 bases and V 5 bases, and 7 bases lay outside the gene matches. Germline V gene lookup returns CDR1 LNHDA and CDR2 SQIVND (reference sequence). The CDR3 is 16 residues long. In nucleotides, the CDR3 is TGTGCCAGTAGTGGCCGGGACAGGGGGCGAGCAGATACGCAGTATTTT. Its translation: CASSGRDRGRADTQYF.

V and J are TRBV3-1 (or the pseudogene TRBV3-2) and TRBJ1-2, with 7 bases lining up with TRBD1. The CDR3 is 15 amino acids. The V and J ends lost 3 bases and 4 bases, in that order; junction bases with no gene match: 8. The germline V gene has CDR1 LGHDT and CDR2 YNNKEL (reference sequence). The CDR3 sequence is CASSHLRQGFYGYTF. CDR3 nucleotide sequence: TGTGCCAGCAGCCACCTCAGACAGGGATTCTATGGCTACACCTTC.

This chain links TRBV28 with TRBJ1-1; D is possibly TRBD1 (5 bases). The CDR3 length is 12 residues. V was cut by 0 bases and J by 8 bases, with 7 bases left in between. Germline loops: CDR1 MDHEN, CDR2 SYDVKM. The CDR3, as DNA: TGTGCCAGCAGTTTATGGGGGCGGGAAGCTTTCTTT. Amino acids: CASSLWGREAFF.

V usage is TRBV7-9 and J usage is TRBJ1-2; 7 bases agree with TRBD1. V shed 5 bases and J 4 bases; nucleotides not matched to a gene: 13. This CDR3 is built from 16 residues. CDR1 and CDR2 from the germline V gene are SEHNR and FQNEAQ (reference sequence). The CDR3 here is CASSHATGQPTYGYTF. In nucleotides, the CDR3 is TGTGCCAGCAGCCACGCCACGGGACAGCCAACCTATGGCTACACCTTC.

This sequence joins TRBV7-8 and TRBJ2-2; perhaps TRBD1 as D (6 bases). The CDR3 runs 17 residues. The ends were cut back, 1 base at V and 5 bases at J, with 17 bases in the middle. In germline, CDR1 is SGHVS, CDR2 FQNEAQ. CDR3 loop: CASSLGSGGRGTGELFF. As DNA, the CDR3 is TGTGCCAGCAGCTTAGGGTCGGGCGGCAGGGGAACCGGGGAGCTGTTTTTT.

V is TRBV6-5 and J is TRBJ1-6, with D possibly matching TRBD1 (6 bases). Per the germline V gene, CDR1 is MNHEY and CDR2 is SVGAGI. The V gene lost 7 bases and the J gene lost 4 bases, with 14 bases spanning the gap. The CDR3 is 15 amino acids. This chain's CDR3 is CASMGAGWYNSPLHF. As DNA, the CDR3 is TGTGCCAGCATGGGGGCAGGGTGGTATAATTCACCCCTCCACTTT.

The rearrangement joins TRBV18 to TRBJ1-1, with D tentatively TRBD1 (5 bases). Germline V gene sequence: CDR1 KGHSH, CDR2 LQKENI. This CDR3 region has 14 residues. V was shortened by 1 base and J by 1 base, with 7 bases between the two germline ends. The CDR3 coding sequence is TGTGCCAGCTCACCACAGGGGTCGAACACTGAAGCTTTCTTT. Its protein is CASSPQGSNTEAFF.